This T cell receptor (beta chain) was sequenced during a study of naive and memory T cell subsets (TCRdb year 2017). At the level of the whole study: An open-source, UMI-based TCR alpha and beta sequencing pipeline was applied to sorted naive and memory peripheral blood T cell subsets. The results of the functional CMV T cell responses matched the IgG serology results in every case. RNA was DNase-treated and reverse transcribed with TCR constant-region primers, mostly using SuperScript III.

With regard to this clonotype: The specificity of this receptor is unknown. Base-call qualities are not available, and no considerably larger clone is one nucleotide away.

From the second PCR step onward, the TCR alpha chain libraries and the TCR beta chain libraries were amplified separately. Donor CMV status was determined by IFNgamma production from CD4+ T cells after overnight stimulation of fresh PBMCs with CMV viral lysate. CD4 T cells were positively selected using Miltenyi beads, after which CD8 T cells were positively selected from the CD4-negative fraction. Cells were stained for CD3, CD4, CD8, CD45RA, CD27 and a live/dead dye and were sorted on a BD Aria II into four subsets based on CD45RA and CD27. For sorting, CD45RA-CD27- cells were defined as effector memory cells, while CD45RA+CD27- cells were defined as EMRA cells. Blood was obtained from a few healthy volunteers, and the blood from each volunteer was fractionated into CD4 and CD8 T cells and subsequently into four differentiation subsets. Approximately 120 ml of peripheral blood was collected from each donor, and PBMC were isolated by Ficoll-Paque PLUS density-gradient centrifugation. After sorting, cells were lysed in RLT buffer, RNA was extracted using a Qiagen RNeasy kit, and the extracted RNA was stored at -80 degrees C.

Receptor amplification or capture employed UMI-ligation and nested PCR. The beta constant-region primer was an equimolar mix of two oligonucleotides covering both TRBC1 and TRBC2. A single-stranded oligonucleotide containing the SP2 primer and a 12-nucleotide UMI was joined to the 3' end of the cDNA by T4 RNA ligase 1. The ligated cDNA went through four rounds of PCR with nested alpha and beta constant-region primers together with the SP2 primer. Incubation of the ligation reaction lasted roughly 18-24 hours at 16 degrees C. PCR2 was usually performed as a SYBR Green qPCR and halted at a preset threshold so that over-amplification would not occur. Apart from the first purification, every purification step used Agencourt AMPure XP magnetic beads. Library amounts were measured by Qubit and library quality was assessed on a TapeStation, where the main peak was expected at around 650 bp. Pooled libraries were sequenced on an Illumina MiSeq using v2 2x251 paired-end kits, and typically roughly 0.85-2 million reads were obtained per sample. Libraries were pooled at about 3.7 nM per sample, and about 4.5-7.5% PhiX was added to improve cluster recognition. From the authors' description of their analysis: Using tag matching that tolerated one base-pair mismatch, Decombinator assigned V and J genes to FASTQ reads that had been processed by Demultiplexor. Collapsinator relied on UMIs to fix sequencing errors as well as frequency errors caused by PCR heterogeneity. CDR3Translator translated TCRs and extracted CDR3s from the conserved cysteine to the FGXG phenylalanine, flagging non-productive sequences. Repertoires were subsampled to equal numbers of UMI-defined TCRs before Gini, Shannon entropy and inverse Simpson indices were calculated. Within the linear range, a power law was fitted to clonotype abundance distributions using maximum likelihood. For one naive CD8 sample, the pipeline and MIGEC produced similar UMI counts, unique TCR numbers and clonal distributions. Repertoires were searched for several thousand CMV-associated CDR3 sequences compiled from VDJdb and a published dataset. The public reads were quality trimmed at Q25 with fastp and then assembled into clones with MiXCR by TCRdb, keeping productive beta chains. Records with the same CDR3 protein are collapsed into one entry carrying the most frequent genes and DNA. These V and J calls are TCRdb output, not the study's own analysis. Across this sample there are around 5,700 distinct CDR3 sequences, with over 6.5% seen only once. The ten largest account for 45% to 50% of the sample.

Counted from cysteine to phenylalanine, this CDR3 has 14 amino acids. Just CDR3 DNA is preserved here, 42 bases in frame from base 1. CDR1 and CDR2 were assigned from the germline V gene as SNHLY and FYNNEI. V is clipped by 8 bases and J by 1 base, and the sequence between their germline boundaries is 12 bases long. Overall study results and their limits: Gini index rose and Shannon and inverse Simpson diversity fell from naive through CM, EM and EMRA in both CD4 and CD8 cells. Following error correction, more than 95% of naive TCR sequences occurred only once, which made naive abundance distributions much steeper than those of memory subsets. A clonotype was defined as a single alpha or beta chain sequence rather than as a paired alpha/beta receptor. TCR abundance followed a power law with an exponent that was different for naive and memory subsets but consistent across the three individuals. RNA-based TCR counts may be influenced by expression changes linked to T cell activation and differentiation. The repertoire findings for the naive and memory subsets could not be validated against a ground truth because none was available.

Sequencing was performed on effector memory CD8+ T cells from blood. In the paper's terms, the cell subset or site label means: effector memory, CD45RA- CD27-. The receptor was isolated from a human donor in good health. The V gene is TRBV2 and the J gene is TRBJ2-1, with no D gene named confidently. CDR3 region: CASYSVGSYNEQFF. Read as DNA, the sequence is TGTGCCAGCTACTCGGTGGGGTCCTACAATGAGCAGTTCTTC.